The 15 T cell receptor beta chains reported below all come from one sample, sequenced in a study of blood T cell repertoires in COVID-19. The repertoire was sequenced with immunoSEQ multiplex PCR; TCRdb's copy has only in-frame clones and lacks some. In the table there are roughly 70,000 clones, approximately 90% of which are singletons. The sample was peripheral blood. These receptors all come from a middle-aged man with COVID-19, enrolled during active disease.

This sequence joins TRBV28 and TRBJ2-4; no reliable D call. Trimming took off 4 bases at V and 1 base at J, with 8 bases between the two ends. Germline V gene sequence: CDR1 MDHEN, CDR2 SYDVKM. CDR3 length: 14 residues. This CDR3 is CASSSGLAKNIQYF. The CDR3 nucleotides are TGTGCCAGCAGTTCAGGATTGGCCAAAAACATTCAGTACTTC. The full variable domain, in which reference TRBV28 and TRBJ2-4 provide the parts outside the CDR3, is DVKVTQSSRYLVKRTGEKVFLECVQDMDHENMFWYRQDPGLGLRLIYFSYDVKMKEKGDIPEGYSVSREKKERFSLILESASTNQTSMYLCASSSGLAKNIQYFGAGTRLSVL.

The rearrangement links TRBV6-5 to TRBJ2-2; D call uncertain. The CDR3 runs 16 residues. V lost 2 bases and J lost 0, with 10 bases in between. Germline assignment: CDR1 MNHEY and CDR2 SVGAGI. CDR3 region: CASSYQTPANTGELFF. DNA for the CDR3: TGTGCCAGCAGTTACCAGACACCGGCGAACACCGGGGAGCTGTTTTTT.

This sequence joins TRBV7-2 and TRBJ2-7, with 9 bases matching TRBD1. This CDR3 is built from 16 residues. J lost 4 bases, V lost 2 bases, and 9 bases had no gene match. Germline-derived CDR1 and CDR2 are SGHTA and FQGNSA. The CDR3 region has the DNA TGTGCCAGCAGCTTATCGTCGGGGACAGGGTTTTACGAGCAGTACTTC. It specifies CASSLSSGTGFYEQYF.

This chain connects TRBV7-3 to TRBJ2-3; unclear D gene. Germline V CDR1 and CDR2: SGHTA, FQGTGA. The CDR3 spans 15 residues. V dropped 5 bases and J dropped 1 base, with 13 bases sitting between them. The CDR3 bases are TGTGCCAGCAGCCCTACCACTGGAGGCACAGATACGCAGTATTTT. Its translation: CASSPTTGGTDTQYF.

CDR3 coding DNA: TGTGCCAGCAGCGTAAGTATAGGACAGGCGCTATCTGGGGCCAACGTCCTGACTTTC. Translating it yields CASSVSIGQALSGANVLTF. The gene calls are TRBV9 and TRBJ2-6; 7 nucleotides agree with TRBD1. J was trimmed by 1 base and V by 1 base; bases with no gene match: 11. CDR3 size: 19 residues. Germline V lookup: CDR1 SGDLS, CDR2 YYNGEE.

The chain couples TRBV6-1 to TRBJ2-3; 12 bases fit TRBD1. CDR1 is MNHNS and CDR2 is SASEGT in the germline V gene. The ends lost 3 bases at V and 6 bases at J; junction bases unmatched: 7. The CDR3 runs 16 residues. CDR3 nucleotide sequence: TGTGCCAGCAGTGAGTGGGGACAGGGGGCACGGGATACGCAGTATTTT. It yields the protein CASSEWGQGARDTQYF.

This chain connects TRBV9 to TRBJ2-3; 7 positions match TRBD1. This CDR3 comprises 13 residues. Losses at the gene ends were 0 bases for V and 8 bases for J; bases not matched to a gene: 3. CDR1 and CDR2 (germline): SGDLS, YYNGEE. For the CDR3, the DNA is TGTGCCAGCAGCGTAGGAGGGGGCGGTACGCAGTATTTT. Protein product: CASSVGGGGTQYF.

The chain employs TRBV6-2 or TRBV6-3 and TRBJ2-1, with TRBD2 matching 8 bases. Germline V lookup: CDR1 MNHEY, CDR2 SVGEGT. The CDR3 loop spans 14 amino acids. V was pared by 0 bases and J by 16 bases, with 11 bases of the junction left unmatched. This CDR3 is CASSYSMPGLEAFF. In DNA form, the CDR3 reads TGTGCCAGCAGTTACTCGATGCCGGGACTAGAGGCCTTCTTC.

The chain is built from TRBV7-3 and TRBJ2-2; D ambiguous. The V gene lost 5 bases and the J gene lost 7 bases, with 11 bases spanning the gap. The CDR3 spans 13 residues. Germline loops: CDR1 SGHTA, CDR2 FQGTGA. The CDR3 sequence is CASSPYSHGELFF. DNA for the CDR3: TGTGCCAGCAGCCCCTATTCCCACGGGGAGCTGTTTTTT.

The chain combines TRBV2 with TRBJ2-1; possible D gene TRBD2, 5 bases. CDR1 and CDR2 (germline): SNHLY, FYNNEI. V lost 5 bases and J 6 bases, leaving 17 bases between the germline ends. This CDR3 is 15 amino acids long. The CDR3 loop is CASSQFRPSSNEQFF. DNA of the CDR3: TGTGCCAGCAGTCAGTTTCGGCCTAGCTCCAATGAGCAGTTCTTC.

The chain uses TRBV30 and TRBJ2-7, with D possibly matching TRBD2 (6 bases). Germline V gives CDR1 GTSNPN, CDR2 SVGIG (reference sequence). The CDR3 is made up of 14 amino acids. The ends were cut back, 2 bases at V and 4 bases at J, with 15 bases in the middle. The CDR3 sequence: CAWSLGGVGYEQYF. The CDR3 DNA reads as TGTGCCTGGAGTTTAGGAGGGGTAGGGTACGAGCAGTACTTC.

DNA for the CDR3: TGTGCCAGCAGCTTTGAGACAGGGGTCGATGAGCAGTTCTTC. This gives the protein CASSFETGVDEQFF. The chain uses TRBV5-8 and TRBJ2-1, with 8 bases fitting TRBD1. CDR3 length: 14 residues. Per the germline V gene, CDR1 is SGHTS and CDR2 is YDEGEE. V shed 2 bases, J shed 8 bases, and the junction held 6 bases outside the gene matches.

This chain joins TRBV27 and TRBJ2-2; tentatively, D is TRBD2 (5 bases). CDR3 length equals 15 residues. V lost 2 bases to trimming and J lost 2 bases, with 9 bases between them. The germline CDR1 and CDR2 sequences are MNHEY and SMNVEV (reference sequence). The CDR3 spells CASSLTSGNTGELFF. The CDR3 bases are TGTGCCAGCAGTTTAACAAGCGGAAACACCGGGGAGCTGTTTTTT.

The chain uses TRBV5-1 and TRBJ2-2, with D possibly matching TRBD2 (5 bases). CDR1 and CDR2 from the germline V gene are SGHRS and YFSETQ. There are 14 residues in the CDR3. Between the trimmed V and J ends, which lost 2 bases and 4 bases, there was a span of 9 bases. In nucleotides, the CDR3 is TGCGCCAGCAGCTTTGTAGGGAGCACCGGGGAGCTGTTTTTT. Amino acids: CASSFVGSTGELFF.

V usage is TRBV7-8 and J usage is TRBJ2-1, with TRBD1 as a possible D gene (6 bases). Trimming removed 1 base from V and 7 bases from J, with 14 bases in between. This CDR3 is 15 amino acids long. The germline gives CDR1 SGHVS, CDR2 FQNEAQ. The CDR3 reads CASSLEGVVQNEQFF. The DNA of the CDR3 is TGTGCCAGCAGCTTAGAGGGGGTAGTGCAGAATGAGCAGTTCTTC.